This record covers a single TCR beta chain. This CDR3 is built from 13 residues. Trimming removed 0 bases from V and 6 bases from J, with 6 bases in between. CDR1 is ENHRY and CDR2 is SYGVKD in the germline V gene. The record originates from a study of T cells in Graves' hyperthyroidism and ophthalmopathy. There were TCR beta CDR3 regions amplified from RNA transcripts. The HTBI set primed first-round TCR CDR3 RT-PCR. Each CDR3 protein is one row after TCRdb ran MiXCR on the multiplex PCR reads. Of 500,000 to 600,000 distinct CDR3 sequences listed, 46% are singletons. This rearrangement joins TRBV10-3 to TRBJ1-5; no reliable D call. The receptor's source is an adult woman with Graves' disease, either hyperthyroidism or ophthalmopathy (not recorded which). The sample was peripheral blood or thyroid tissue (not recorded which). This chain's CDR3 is CAISESKGQPQHF. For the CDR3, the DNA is TGTGCCATCAGTGAGTCGAAGGGTCAGCCCCAGCATTTT.